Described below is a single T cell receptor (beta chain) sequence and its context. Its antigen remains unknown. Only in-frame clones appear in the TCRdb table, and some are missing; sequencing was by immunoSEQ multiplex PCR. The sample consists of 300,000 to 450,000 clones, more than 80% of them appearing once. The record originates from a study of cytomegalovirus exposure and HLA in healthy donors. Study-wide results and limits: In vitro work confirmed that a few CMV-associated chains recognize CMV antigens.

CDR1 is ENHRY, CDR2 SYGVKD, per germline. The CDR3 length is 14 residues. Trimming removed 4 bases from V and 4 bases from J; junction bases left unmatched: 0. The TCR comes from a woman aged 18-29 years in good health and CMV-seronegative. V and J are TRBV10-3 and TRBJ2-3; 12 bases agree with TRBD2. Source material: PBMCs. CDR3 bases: TGTGCCATCAGTGGGACTAGCGGGGCAGATACGCAGTATTTT. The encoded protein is CAISGTSGADTQYF.